This T cell receptor beta chain was identified during a study of long-term antiretroviral therapy in people with HIV. Study-wide findings and caveats: Repertoires looked antigen-experienced, with only a slight naive shift after ART. Diversity went up after ART and still fell short of transplant donor controls.

This CDR3 contains 14 residues. Germline V gene lookup returns CDR1 SGHVS and CDR2 FQNEAQ. Trimming cost V 10 bases and J 4 bases, with 17 bases left between them. With respect to this clone: The antigen remains unidentified.

The libraries were made with immunoSEQ v3.0 at survey level. The assay was immunoSEQ multiplex PCR, and TCRdb's table has in-frame clones only and misses some. The sample yields tens of thousands of clones, approximately 82% seen once. This receptor was taken from a woman aged 25 to 39 with HIV. The chain recombines TRBV7-8 with TRBJ1-5, with D possibly being TRBD1 (5 bases). The sample consisted of unsorted PBMCs, taken 0.2 years after starting antiretroviral therapy. The CDR3 bases are TGTGCCACCGGGGGGAGGGAAAAAAATCAGCCCCAGCATTTT. Its translation: CATGGREKNQPQHF.